The rows below give T cell receptor beta chains drawn from one sample of a study of shared clonotypes between healthy human individuals. Profiled with immunoSEQ multiplex PCR; TCRdb holds only in-frame clones, not every one. Here the sample spans 2 million or so clones, 85% to 95% being singletons. Material: naive CD8+ T cells sorted from blood. The receptors originated from a man younger than 30 in good health. CDR3s include the opening cysteine and the closing phenylalanine or tryptophan. The order of the fields is V gene, J gene, clone size, D gene, CDR3 DNA, CDR3 protein. A D gene is named only where the DNA matches it firmly. Not every row has a clone size; where given, it reads once, few, many or a size class.

TRBV7-9	TRBJ1-2	-	-	TGTGCCAGCAGCTCCCCGGAGGGGGGCTATGGCTACACCTTC	CASSSPEGGYGYTF
TRBV29-1	TRBJ1-5	-	-	TGCAGCGTTGGTCGGGACACCGATCAGCCCCAGCATTTT	CSVGRDTDQPQHF
TRBV7-6	TRBJ2-1	-	TRBD2	TGTGCCAGCAGCTTAGCGTCAGCGGGAGCGCGCAATGAGCAGTTCTTC	CASSLASAGARNEQFF
TRBV4-1	TRBJ2-3	-	TRBD1	TGCGCCAGCAGCCCCACGGGGGACAGGGGTGTGGAAGATACGCAGTATTTT	CASSPTGDRGVEDTQYF
TRBV10-1	TRBJ2-7	-	TRBD1	TGCGCCAGCAGTGCTTCCCGGGACAGCTCCTACGAGCAGTACTTC	CASSASRDSSYEQYF
TRBV5-6	TRBJ1-2	-	-	TGTGCCAGCAGCTCGGTGACAGCGGCTTCCTATGGCTACACCTTC	CASSSVTAASYGYTF
TRBV9	TRBJ2-3	once	-	TGTGCCAGCAGCGTCGCCGACTCTACAGATACGCAGTATTTT	CASSVADSTDTQYF
TRBV5-1	TRBJ2-3	-	TRBD2	TGCGCCAGCAGCTTGGGGCTAGCGGGGGAAGATACGCAGTATTTT	CASSLGLAGEDTQYF
TRBV19	TRBJ1-2	-	-	TGTGCCAGTAGCTCCCGGGAAAACTATGGCTACACCTTC	CASSSRENYGYTF
TRBV10-1	TRBJ1-1	-	-	TGCGCCAGCAGTGAGTCCCAGGGCACTGAAGCTTTCTTT	CASSESQGTEAFF
TRBV30	TRBJ2-7	-	-	TGTGCCTGGAGTCCTGGAGGTTCGTACGAGCAGTACTTC	CAWSPGGSYEQYF
TRBV5-1	TRBJ2-1	-	TRBD2	TGCGCCAGCAGCTTGGAGACTAGCGGGGGGTACAATGAGCAGTTCTTC	CASSLETSGGYNEQFF
TRBV7-6	TRBJ2-1	-	-	TGTGCCAGCAGCCTAACTTACAATGAGCAGTTCTTC	CASSLTYNEQFF